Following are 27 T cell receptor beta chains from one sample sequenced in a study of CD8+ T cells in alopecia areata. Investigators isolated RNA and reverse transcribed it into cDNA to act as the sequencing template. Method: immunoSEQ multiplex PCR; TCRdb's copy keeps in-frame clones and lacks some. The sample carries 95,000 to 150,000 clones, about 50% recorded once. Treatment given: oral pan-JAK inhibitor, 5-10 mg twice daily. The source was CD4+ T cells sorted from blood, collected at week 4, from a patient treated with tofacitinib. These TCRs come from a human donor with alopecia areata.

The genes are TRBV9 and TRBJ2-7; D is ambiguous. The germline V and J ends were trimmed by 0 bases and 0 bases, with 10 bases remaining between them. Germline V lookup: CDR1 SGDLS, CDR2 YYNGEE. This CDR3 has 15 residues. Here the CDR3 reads CASSVGYSRSYEQYF. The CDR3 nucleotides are TGTGCCAGCAGCGTAGGATACAGCCGCTCCTACGAGCAGTACTTC.

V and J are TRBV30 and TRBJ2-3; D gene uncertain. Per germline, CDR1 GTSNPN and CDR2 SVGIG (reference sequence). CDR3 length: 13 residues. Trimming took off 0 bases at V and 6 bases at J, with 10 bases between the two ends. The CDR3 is CAWSVGSGDTQYF. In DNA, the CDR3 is TGTGCCTGGAGTGTTGGGTCCGGGGATACGCAGTATTTT.

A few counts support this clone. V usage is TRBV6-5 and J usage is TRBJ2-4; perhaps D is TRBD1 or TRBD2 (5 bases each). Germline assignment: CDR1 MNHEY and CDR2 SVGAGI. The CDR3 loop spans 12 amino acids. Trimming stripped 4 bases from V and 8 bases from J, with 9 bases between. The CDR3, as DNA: TGTGCCAGCAGTTCCGGGACGGACATTCAGTACTTC. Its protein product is CASSSGTDIQYF.

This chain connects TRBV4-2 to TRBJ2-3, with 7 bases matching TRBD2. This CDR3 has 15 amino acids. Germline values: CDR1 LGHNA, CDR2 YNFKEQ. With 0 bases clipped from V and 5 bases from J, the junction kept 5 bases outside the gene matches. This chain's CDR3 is CASSQEGGGVDTQYF. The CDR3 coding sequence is TGTGCCAGCAGCCAAGAAGGCGGGGGAGTAGATACGCAGTATTTT.

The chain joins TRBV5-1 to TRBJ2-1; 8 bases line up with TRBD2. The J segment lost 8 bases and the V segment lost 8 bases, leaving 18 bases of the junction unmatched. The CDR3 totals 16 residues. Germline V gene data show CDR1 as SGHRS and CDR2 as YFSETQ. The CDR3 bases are TGCGCCAGTACTAGGTCCGCGGGGGGTTTTGGGGATGAGCAGTTCTTC. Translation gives CASTRSAGGFGDEQFF.

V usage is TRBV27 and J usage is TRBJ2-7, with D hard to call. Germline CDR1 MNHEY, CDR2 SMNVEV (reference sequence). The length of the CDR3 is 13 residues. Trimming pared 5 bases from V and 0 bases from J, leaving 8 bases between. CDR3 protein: CASSTPPSYEQYF. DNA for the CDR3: TGTGCCAGCAGTACTCCGCCCTCCTACGAGCAGTACTTC.

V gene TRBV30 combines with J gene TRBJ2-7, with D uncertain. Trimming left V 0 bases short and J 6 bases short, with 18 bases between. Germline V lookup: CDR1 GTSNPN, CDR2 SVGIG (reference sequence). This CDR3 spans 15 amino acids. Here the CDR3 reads CAWSVLLKGPGEQYF. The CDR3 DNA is TGTGCCTGGAGTGTACTCCTGAAAGGTCCTGGCGAGCAGTACTTC.

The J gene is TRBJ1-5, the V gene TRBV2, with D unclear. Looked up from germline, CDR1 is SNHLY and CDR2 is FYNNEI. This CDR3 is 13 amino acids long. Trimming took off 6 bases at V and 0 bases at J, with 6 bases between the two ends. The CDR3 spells CASSRHSNQPQHF. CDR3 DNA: TGTGCCAGCAGCAGACATAGCAATCAGCCCCAGCATTTT.

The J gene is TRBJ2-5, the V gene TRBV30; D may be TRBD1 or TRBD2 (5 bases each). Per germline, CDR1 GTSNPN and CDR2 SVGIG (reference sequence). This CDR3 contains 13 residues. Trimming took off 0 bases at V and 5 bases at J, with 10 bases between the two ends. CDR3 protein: CAWSVQEVETQYF. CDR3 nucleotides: TGTGCCTGGAGTGTACAGGAGGTGGAGACCCAGTACTTC.

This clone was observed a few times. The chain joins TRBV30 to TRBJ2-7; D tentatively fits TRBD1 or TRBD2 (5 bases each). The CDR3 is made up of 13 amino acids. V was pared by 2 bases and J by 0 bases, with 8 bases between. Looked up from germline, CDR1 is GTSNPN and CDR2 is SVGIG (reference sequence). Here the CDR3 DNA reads TGTGCCTGGAGTATGGGGACCTCCTACGAGCAGTACTTC. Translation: CAWSMGTSYEQYF.

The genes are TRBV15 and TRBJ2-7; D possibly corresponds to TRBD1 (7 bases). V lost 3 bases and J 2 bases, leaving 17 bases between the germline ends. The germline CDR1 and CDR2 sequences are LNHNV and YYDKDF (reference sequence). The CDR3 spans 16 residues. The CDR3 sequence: CATSRGTGAGTYEQYF. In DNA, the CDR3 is TGTGCCACCAGCAGGGGAACAGGGGCGGGAACCTACGAGCAGTACTTC.

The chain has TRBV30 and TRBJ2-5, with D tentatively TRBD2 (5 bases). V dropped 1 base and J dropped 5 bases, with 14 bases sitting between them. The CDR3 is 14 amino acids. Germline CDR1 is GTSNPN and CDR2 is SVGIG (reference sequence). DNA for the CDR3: TGTGCCTGGAGTGGTGCAGCGACGGGGGAGACCCAGTACTTC. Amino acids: CAWSGAATGETQYF.

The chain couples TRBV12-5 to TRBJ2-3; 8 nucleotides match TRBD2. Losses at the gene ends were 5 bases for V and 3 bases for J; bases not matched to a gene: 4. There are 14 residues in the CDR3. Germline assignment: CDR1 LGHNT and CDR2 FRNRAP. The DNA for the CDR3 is TGTGCTAGTGGTCCCGGCGGGGGGACAGATACGCAGTATTTT. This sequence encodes CASGPGGGTDTQYF.

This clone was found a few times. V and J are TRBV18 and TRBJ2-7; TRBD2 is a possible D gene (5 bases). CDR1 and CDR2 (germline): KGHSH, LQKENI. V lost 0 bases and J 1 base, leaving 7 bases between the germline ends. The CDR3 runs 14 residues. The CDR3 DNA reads TGTGCCAGCTCACCACCAACGGGGTCCTACGAGCAGTACTTC. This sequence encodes CASSPPTGSYEQYF.

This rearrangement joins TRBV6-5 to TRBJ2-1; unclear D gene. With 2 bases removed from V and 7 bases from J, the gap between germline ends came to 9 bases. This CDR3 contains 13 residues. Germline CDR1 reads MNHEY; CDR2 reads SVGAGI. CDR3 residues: CASSYGRRNEQFF. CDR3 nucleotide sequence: TGTGCCAGCAGTTACGGACGAAGGAATGAGCAGTTCTTC.

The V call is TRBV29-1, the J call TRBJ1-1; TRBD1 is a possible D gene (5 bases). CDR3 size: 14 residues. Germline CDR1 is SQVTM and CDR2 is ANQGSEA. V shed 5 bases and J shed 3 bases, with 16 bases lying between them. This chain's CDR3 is CSVKSRAHDTEAFF. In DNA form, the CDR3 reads TGCAGCGTTAAATCCAGGGCCCATGACACTGAAGCTTTCTTT. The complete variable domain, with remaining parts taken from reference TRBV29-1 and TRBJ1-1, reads SAVISQKPSRDICQRGTSLTIQCQVDSQVTMMFWYRQQPGQSLTLIATANQGSEATYESGFVIDKFPISRPNLTFSTLTVSNMSPEDSSIYLCSVKSRAHDTEAFFGQGTRLTVV.

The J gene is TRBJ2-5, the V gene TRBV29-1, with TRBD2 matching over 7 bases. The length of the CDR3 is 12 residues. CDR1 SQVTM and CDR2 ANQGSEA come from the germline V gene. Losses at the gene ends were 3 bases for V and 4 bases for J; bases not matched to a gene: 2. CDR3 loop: CSVDIAGETQYF. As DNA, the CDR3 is TGCAGCGTTGATATAGCGGGAGAGACCCAGTACTTC.

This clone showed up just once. The CDR3 coding sequence is TGCAGCGTTGTGGGGAAGGCTAGCGGTTACAATGAGCAGTTCTTC. It is translated as CSVVGKASGYNEQFF. V and J are TRBV29-1 and TRBJ2-1, with 7 bases lining up with TRBD2. After removal of 4 bases from V and 4 bases from J, the junction contained 10 bases not matched to a gene. Germline V gives CDR1 SQVTM, CDR2 ANQGSEA. The CDR3 loop spans 15 amino acids.

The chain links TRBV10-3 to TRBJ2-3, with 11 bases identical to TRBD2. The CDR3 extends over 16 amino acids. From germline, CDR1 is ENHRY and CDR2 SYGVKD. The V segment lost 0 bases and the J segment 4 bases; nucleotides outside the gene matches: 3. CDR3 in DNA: TGTGCCATCAGTGAGTCGGTACTAGCGGGAGCAGATACGCAGTATTTT. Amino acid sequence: CAISESVLAGADTQYF.

CDR3 DNA: TGCAGCGTGCGCAAGGAGGATACGCAGTATTTT. This codes for CSVRKEDTQYF. The gene calls are TRBV29-1 and TRBJ2-3; no reliable D call. Germline V gene lookup returns CDR1 SQVTM and CDR2 ANQGSEA. CDR3 size: 11 residues. The V and J ends lost 6 bases and 6 bases respectively, with 10 bases between them.

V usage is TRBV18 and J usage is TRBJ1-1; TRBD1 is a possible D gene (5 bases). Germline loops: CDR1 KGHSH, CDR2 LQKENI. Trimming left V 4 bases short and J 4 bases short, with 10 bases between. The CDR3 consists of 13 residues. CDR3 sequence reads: CASSLGEGTEAFF. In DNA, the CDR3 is TGTGCCAGCTCACTAGGGGAGGGCACTGAAGCTTTCTTT.

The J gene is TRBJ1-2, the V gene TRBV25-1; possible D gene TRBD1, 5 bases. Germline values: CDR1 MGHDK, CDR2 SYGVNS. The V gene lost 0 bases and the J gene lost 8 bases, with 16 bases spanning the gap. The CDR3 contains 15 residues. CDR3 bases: TGTGCCAGCAGTGAATACCAGGGAAACGTGGGCGGCTACACCTTC. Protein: CASSEYQGNVGGYTF.

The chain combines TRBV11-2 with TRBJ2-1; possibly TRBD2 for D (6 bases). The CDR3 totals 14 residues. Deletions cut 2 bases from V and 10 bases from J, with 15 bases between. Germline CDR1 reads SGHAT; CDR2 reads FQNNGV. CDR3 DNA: TGTGCCAGCAGCTTAACAAACTCTGCGGGGGAGCAGTTCTTC. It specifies CASSLTNSAGEQFF. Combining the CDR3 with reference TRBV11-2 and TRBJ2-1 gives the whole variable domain EAGVAQSPRYKIIEKRQSVAFWCNPISGHATLYWYQQILGQGPKLLIQFQNNGVVDDSQLPKDRFSAERLKGVDSTLKIQPAKLEDSAVYLCASSLTNSAGEQFFGPGTRLTVL.

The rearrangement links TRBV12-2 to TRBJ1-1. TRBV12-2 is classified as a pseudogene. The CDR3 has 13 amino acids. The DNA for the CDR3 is TGTGCAAGTCGCCCCCCCCCGAACACTGAAGCTTTCTTT. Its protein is CASRPPPNTEAFF.

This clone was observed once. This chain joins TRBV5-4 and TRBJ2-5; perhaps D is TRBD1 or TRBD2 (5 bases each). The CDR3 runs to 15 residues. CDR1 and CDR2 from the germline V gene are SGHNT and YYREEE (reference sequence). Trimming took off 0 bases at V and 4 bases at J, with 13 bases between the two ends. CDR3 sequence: CASSLGQGVVETQYF. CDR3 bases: TGTGCCAGCAGCTTGGGGCAGGGAGTTGTAGAGACCCAGTACTTC.

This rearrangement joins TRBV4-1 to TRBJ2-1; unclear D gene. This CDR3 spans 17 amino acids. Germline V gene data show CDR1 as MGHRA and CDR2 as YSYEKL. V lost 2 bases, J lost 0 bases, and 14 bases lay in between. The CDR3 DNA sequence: TGCGCCAGCAGCCAAAGAAGTGGGCGAATCTCCTACAATGAGCAGTTCTTC. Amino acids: CASSQRSGRISYNEQFF.

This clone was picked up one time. The CDR3 DNA reads as TGTGCCAGCAGTTCGGGGAACGAGCAGTACTTC. This codes for CASSSGNEQYF. The chain recombines TRBV6-5 with TRBJ2-7; D may be TRBD2 (5 bases). The V and J ends lost 4 bases and 5 bases respectively, with 6 bases between them. Germline V gene lookup returns CDR1 MNHEY and CDR2 SVGAGI. The CDR3 extends over 11 amino acids.